These 22 T cell receptor beta chains were sequenced from one sample in a study of human T cells and chemical hapten exposure. As to time point: patch test 1, 2 weeks after DPC sensitization. Treatment defined: therapeutic diphenylcyclopropenone sensitization with weekly scalp DPC. TCRdb independently ran MiXCR on the RACE reads; one entry per CDR3 protein. Among some 380,000 distinct CDR3 sequences listed, nearly 5% were seen once. This material consisted of whole blood, taken in connection with sensitization to the hapten diphenylcyclopropenone (DPC). Receptors were obtained from a woman aged 45-65 years with alopecia areata. Some clones in this sample may be carry-over from other donors' samples.

This clonotype was seen at least ten times. This chain links TRBV20-1 with TRBJ2-7; D gene uncertain. V was trimmed by 6 bases and J by 2 bases, leaving 11 bases between them. This CDR3 comprises 12 residues. Germline-derived CDR1 and CDR2 are DFQATT and SNEGSKA (reference sequence). This CDR3 reads CSAVIGPYEQYF. In nucleotides, the CDR3 is TGCAGTGCCGTCATAGGACCCTACGAGCAGTACTTC.

This clonotype was seen at least ten times. The rearrangement uses TRBV7-6 and TRBJ2-5, with TRBD2 matching 10 bases. CDR3 length equals 15 residues. Trimming removed 1 base from V and 7 bases from J; junction bases left unmatched: 6. Germline V gene sequence: CDR1 SGHVS, CDR2 FNYEAQ. CDR3 sequence: CASSLDPSSGGTQYF. In DNA, the CDR3 is TGTGCCAGCAGCTTAGATCCCTCTAGCGGGGGGACCCAGTACTTC.

This clonotype was picked up many times. The chain combines TRBV12-3 or TRBV12-4 with TRBJ2-3; 12 positions match TRBD1. V dropped 3 bases and J dropped 7; count of bases not matched to a gene: 8. This CDR3 spans 16 amino acids. CDR3 loop: CASSFVGGQGANTQYF. The CDR3 DNA is TGTGCCAGCAGTTTTGTGGGGGGACAGGGGGCCAATACGCAGTATTTT.

The chain recombines TRBV9 with TRBJ2-2; D is unclear. V shed 2 bases and J shed 7 bases, with 15 bases lying between them. Germline assignment: CDR1 SGDLS and CDR2 YYNGEE. The CDR3 sequence is 15 residues long. The CDR3 region has the DNA TGTGCCAGCAGCGTTCCCTCCGATATGGTCGGGGAGCTGTTTTTT. Amino acid sequence: CASSVPSDMVGELFF.

This clonotype was seen many times. This chain links TRBV28 with TRBJ1-2, with TRBD1 matching over 7 bases. The germline V gene encodes CDR1 MDHEN and CDR2 SYDVKM. The CDR3 length is 12 residues. With 5 bases clipped from V and 4 bases from J, the junction kept 1 base outside the gene matches. CDR3 sequence: CASSRDSYGYTF. The CDR3 DNA reads TGTGCCAGCAGTAGGGACAGCTATGGCTACACCTTC.

The table lists this clonotype with many counts. The chain uses TRBV5-1 and TRBJ1-6, with 8 bases aligning to TRBD1. From germline, CDR1 is SGHRS and CDR2 YFSETQ. J gave up 7 bases and V 0 bases, and 6 bases lay outside the gene matches. This CDR3 is built from 16 residues. The CDR3 protein is CASSLETQGANSPLHF. Here the CDR3 DNA reads TGCGCCAGCAGCTTGGAGACTCAGGGGGCGAATTCACCCCTCCACTTT.

V is TRBV28 and J is TRBJ1-1, with no clear D. Looked up from germline, CDR1 is MDHEN and CDR2 is SYDVKM. The V and J ends lost 11 bases and 5 bases respectively, with 15 bases between them. The CDR3 is made up of 12 amino acids. CDR3 protein: CAWAQRATEAFF. CDR3 nucleotide sequence: TGTGCCTGGGCGCAGAGAGCGACTGAAGCTTTCTTT.

This clonotype has ten or more counts. The rearrangement uses TRBV5-1 and TRBJ2-2, with 9 bases fitting TRBD1. The CDR3 has 16 residues. J was trimmed by 6 bases and V by 4 bases; bases with no gene match: 10. The germline V gene has CDR1 SGHRS and CDR2 YFSETQ. CDR3 protein: CASSQTGTGQAGELFF. CDR3 in DNA: TGCGCCAGCAGCCAGACCGGGACAGGGCAAGCCGGGGAGCTGTTTTTT.

This clonotype has a count of ten or more. The genes are TRBV20-1 and TRBJ2-3; 8 positions agree with TRBD2. The CDR3 extends over 17 amino acids. Losses at the gene ends were 2 bases for V and 4 bases for J; bases not matched to a gene: 14. Germline lookup yields CDR1 DFQATT and CDR2 SNEGSKA (reference sequence). The CDR3 reads CSARSYSGLGSSDTQYF. Here the CDR3 DNA reads TGCAGTGCTAGAAGTTATTCGGGACTAGGGTCGTCAGATACGCAGTATTTT.

This clonotype appeared many times. The J gene is TRBJ2-1, the V gene TRBV28; D ambiguous. Trimming shortened V by 6 bases and J by 2 bases, and 11 bases separated the two germline ends. Germline V gene data show CDR1 as MDHEN and CDR2 as SYDVKM. The CDR3 covers 14 residues. The CDR3: CASRVRQPYNEQFF. The DNA of the CDR3 is TGTGCCAGCAGGGTTCGACAACCCTACAATGAGCAGTTCTTC.

The chain uses TRBV3-1 and TRBJ2-3, with no clear D. This CDR3 region has 16 residues. V was cut by 1 base and J by 2 bases, with 13 bases left in between. Germline V gene data show CDR1 as LGHDT and CDR2 as YNNKEL (reference sequence). The CDR3 spells CASSQARASDTDTQYF. The CDR3 nucleotides are TGTGCCAGCAGCCAAGCACGGGCTAGTGACACAGATACGCAGTATTTT.

This clonotype was counted between two and nine times. V usage is TRBV10-3 and J usage is TRBJ1-2; TRBD1 is a possible D gene (5 bases). Germline V gene sequence: CDR1 ENHRY, CDR2 SYGVKD. This CDR3 comprises 12 residues. Trimming cost V 3 bases and J 4 bases, with 6 bases left between them. In DNA, the CDR3 is TGTGCCATCAGTGAAGGGGTCTATGGCTACACCTTC. Protein sequence: CAISEGVYGYTF.

The rearrangement links TRBV28 to TRBJ2-1; the D gene could be TRBD1 or TRBD2 (5 bases each). The CDR3 extends over 14 amino acids. Germline V lookup: CDR1 MDHEN, CDR2 SYDVKM. Trimming shortened V by 6 bases and J by 4 bases, and 13 bases separated the two germline ends. As DNA, the CDR3 is TGTGCCAGCAGCGGGACCGGAGAGTACAATGAGCAGTTCTTC. Protein product: CASSGTGEYNEQFF.

This clonotype has a handful of counts. This chain joins TRBV6-6 and TRBJ1-5; 7 positions agree with TRBD1. The CDR3 covers 14 residues. Germline trimming cut 5 bases from V and 6 bases from J; bases unmatched to any gene: 7. Germline assignment: CDR1 MNHNY and CDR2 SVGAGI (reference sequence). The CDR3 sequence: CASSKQGPGQPQHF. DNA for the CDR3: TGTGCCAGCAGTAAACAGGGGCCGGGTCAGCCCCAGCATTTT.

This clonotype has ten or more counts. The CDR3, as DNA: TGCAGCGTTGAAGGTGGGACTAGCGGGAGCATTAGTGGTAGGTACTACGAGCAGTACTTC. This encodes CSVEGGTSGSISGRYYEQYF. The chain has TRBV29-1 and TRBJ2-7; TRBD2 matches at 14 bases. The germline V gene has CDR1 SQVTM and CDR2 ANQGSEA. The CDR3 is 20 residues long. V gave up 1 base and J gave up 3 bases; unmatched junction bases: 17.

At least ten counts were recorded for this clonotype. V usage is TRBV9 and J usage is TRBJ1-2; D might be TRBD1 (5 bases). Germline assignment: CDR1 SGDLS and CDR2 YYNGEE. The CDR3 loop spans 15 amino acids. The ends were cut back, 0 bases at V and 2 bases at J, with 11 bases in the middle. The CDR3 DNA is TGTGCCAGCAGCGTAGGGGTCACAGGCAACTATGGCTACACCTTC. Translating gives CASSVGVTGNYGYTF.

This clonotype was seen repeatedly, ten times or more. The chain carries TRBV5-1 and TRBJ2-3; 7 nucleotides align to TRBD1. The ends lost 6 bases at V and 1 base at J; junction bases unmatched: 5. Looked up from germline, CDR1 is SGHRS and CDR2 is YFSETQ. This CDR3 has 14 residues. The CDR3 nucleotides are TGCGCCAGCACCCAGGGGGTCGGCACAGATACGCAGTATTTT. This codes for CASTQGVGTDTQYF.

This clonotype was counted a few times. This chain links TRBV29-1 with TRBJ2-1; D could derive from TRBD1 or TRBD2 (5 bases each). The V and J ends lost 1 base and 3 bases respectively, with 7 bases between them. The germline V gene has CDR1 SQVTM and CDR2 ANQGSEA. The CDR3 spans 13 residues. CDR3 nucleotide sequence: TGCAGCGTTGAAGGGGGGAGCTACAATGAGCAGTTCTTC. Translation gives CSVEGGSYNEQFF.

This clonotype was counted only a few times. The chain combines TRBV28 with TRBJ2-7; tentative D call: TRBD2 (6 bases). The V end lost 3 bases, the J end lost 8 bases, and 11 bases lay between the germline ends. The CDR3 loop spans 12 amino acids. Germline CDR1 is MDHEN and CDR2 is SYDVKM. The CDR3 loop reads CASSLPGEKQYF. The CDR3, as DNA: TGTGCCAGCAGTTTGCCGGGGGAAAAGCAGTACTTC.

This clonotype was recorded many times. The chain recombines TRBV4-2 with TRBJ1-4; 9 bases fit TRBD1. From germline, CDR1 is LGHNA and CDR2 YNFKEQ. The V and J ends lost 0 bases and 7 bases, in that order; junction bases with no gene match: 3. This CDR3 has 15 residues. The CDR3 bases are TGTGCCAGCAGCCAAGAGACAGGGGGAAGTGAAAAACTGTTTTTT. Its protein is CASSQETGGSEKLFF.

The sample holds a few counts of this clonotype. The V call is TRBV5-1, the J call TRBJ1-4; a possible D gene is TRBD1 (6 bases). CDR1 is SGHRS, CDR2 YFSETQ, per germline. There are 12 residues in the CDR3. V was shortened by 3 bases and J by 8 bases, with 8 bases between the two germline ends. The CDR3 protein is CASSYTGEKLFF. In nucleotides, the CDR3 is TGCGCCAGCAGCTATACAGGGGAAAAACTGTTTTTT.

The sample holds one count of this clonotype. The genes are TRBV14 and TRBJ1-2; no clear D. Germline lookup yields CDR1 SGHDN and CDR2 FVKESK. The CDR3 loop spans 15 amino acids. Trimming shortened V by 1 base and J by 6 bases, and 15 bases separated the two germline ends. The CDR3 sequence: CASSQGPGLNDGYTF. CDR3 DNA sequence: TGTGCCAGCAGCCAAGGCCCAGGTCTCAACGATGGCTACACCTTC. Based on the CDR3 plus reference TRBV14 and TRBJ1-2, the full variable domain is EAGVTQFPSHSVIEKGQTVTLRCDPISGHDNLYWYRRVMGKEIKFLLHFVKESKQDESGMPNNRFLAERTGGTYSTLKVQPAELEDSGVYFCASSQGPGLNDGYTFGSGTRLTVV.